The rows below give T cell receptor beta chains drawn from one sample of a study of a mutant IDH1 vaccine in newly diagnosed glioma. Repertoires were generated with immunoSEQ multiplex PCR, while TCRdb's copy carries only in-frame clones and drops some. Here the sample spans about 70,000 clones, around 83% being singletons. Source: peripheral blood mononuclear cells (PBMCs), taken from a glioma patient treated with radiotherapy, temozolomide or both. These receptors came from a woman aged 18-35 years with glioma. Some clones in this sample may be carry-over from other donors' samples. Both conserved end residues are part of each CDR3. The order of the fields is clone size, V gene, D gene, J gene, CDR3 protein, CDR3 DNA. A D gene is named only where the DNA matches it firmly. Size is omitted from some rows. Given values are once, few, many or a class for expanded clones.

>NA|TRBV5-1|NA|TRBJ1-1
CASSSGQNTEAFF
TGCGCCAGCAGCTCGGGACAGAACACTGAAGCTTTCTTT
>NA|TRBV7-9|NA|TRBJ1-2
CASSLDWGYTF
TGTGCCAGCAGCTTAGATTGGGGCTACACCTTC
>NA|TRBV7-9|NA|TRBJ1-1
CASSFTAGGTEAFF
TGTGCCAGCAGCTTCACGGCGGGGGGCACTGAAGCTTTCTTT
>NA|TRBV5-1|NA|TRBJ2-5
CASYSAGHSQETQYF
TGCGCCAGCTACTCTGCGGGCCATTCCCAAGAGACCCAGTACTTC
>NA|TRBV6-4|NA|TRBJ2-1
CASSDDLDYNEQFF
TGTGCCAGCAGTGACGATCTGGACTACAATGAGCAGTTCTTC
>NA|TRBV11-1|TRBD1|TRBJ2-4
CASSSRDRGAKNIQYF
TGTGCCAGCAGCTCCCGGGACAGGGGGGCCAAAAACATTCAGTACTTC
>NA|TRBV4-3|NA|TRBJ2-1
CASSLGLNNEQFF
TGCGCCAGCAGCCTCGGACTCAATAATGAGCAGTTCTTC
>once|TRBV5-1|NA|TRBJ2-2
CASSMEHHTGELFF
TGCGCCAGCAGCATGGAGCACCACACCGGGGAGCTGTTTTTT
>NA|TRBV7-2|NA|TRBJ2-3
CASSFPRQESTDTQYF
TGTGCCAGCAGCTTCCCTCGACAGGAGAGCACAGATACGCAGTATTTT
>NA|TRBV5-4|NA|TRBJ2-5
CASSFFLGGETQYF
TGTGCCAGCAGCTTTTTTCTAGGGGGGGAGACCCAGTACTTC
>NA|TRBV4-2|NA|TRBJ1-2
CASSHGTVNYGYTF
TGTGCCAGCAGCCATGGGACGGTTAACTATGGCTACACCTTC
>NA|TRBV30|TRBD1|TRBJ1-1
CAGQANTEAFF
TGTGCCGGACAGGCGAACACTGAAGCTTTCTTT
>NA|TRBV7-6|TRBD1|TRBJ2-1
CASSLVGTGSSNEQFF
TGTGCCAGCAGCTTAGTCGGGACAGGGAGCTCGAATGAGCAGTTCTTC
>NA|TRBV7-9|TRBD2|TRBJ2-1
CASSLRIGTSGSTAFF
TGTGCCAGCAGCCTCCGTATTGGGACTAGCGGAAGTACAGCGTTCTTC
>NA|TRBV5-1|NA|TRBJ1-2
CASSLAGWAADPNYGYTF
TGCGCCAGCAGCTTGGCAGGGTGGGCCGCCGATCCTAACTATGGCTACACCTTC
>NA|TRBV9|NA|TRBJ1-1
CASSVEPWNFNTEAFF
TGTGCCAGCAGCGTAGAACCCTGGAACTTTAACACTGAAGCTTTCTTT
>NA|TRBV19|TRBD2|TRBJ2-1
CASSLAGAPGNEQFF
TGTGCCAGTAGCCTAGCGGGGGCCCCCGGCAATGAGCAGTTCTTC
>NA|TRBV2|NA|TRBJ1-4
CASSDRDFPPTNEKLFF
TGTGCCAGCAGTGACCGGGACTTCCCCCCAACTAATGAAAAACTGTTTTTT
>NA|TRBV5-1|NA|TRBJ1-1
CAGSNTQNTEAFF
TGCGCCGGCAGCAACACCCAGAACACTGAAGCTTTCTTT